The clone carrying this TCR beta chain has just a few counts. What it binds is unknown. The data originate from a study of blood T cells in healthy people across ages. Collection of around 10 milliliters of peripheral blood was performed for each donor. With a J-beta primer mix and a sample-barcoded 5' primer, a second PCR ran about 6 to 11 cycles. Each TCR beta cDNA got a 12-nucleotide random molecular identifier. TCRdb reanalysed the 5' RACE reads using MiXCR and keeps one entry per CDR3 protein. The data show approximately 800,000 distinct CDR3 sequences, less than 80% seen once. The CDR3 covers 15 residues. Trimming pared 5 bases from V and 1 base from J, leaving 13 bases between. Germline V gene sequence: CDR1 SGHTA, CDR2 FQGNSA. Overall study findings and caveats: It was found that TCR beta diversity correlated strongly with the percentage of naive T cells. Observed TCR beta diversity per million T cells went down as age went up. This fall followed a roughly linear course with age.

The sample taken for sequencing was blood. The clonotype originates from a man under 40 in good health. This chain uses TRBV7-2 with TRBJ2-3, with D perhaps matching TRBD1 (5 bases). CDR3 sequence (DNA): TGTGCCAGCAGCCCAACAGGCCCGGGCACAGATACGCAGTATTTT. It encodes CASSPTGPGTDTQYF.